This TCR beta chain was captured in a study of Graves' ophthalmopathy and Graves' hyperthyroidism. Study-level results: Ophthalmopathy and stable hyperthyroidism were discriminated by a 13-signature model, with over 85% sensitivity and 80% to 84% specificity.

Germline loops: CDR1 DFQATT, CDR2 SNEGSKA (reference sequence). V dropped 1 base and J dropped 15 bases, with 7 bases sitting between them. CDR3 length equals 9 residues. With respect to this clonotype: Its antigen is unknown.

Researchers took RNA transcripts and amplified TCR beta CDR3 regions from them. An opening RT-PCR round employed HTBI primers and preceded a second-round multiplex PCR. From the multiplex PCR reads, TCRdb called clonotypes with MiXCR, one entry per CDR3 protein. Of 52,000 or so distinct CDR3 sequences listed, approximately 45% are singletons. Excluded: other autoimmune disease, uncontrolled infection, pregnancy or lactation. Diagnostic conclusions were grounded in clinical symptoms, serum thyroxine, TRAb, thyroid ultrasound and orbital computed tomography. Fresh peripheral blood (about 10 ml) yielded the PBMCs.

Sequencing was done on a sample of peripheral blood. The chain couples TRBV20-1 to TRBJ2-1, with D tentatively TRBD2 (5 bases). The clonotype originates from an adult woman with Graves' ophthalmopathy. CDR3 DNA: TGCAGTGCTAGAGGAGGGCGGTTCTTC. Translated, it gives CSARGGRFF.